This T cell receptor (beta chain) is drawn from a study of beta chain features in type 1 diabetes. The wider study: Cell yields, gender and age were comparable in patients and healthy donors. Study outcomes and limitations: In cDNA sequencing, cells with high TCR expression could be over-represented.

In the case of this clone: Its antigen remains unknown.

Expressed TCRB transcripts were sequenced because the isolated RNA had all been reverse transcribed beforehand. The repertoire was sequenced with immunoSEQ multiplex PCR; TCRdb's copy has only in-frame clones and lacks some. The sample holds about 360,000 clones, 10% to 15% seen once. The CDR3 runs to 15 residues. J gave up 1 base and V 2 bases, and 4 bases lay outside the gene matches. The germline CDR1 and CDR2 sequences are MDHEN and SYDVKM. V and J are TRBV28 and TRBJ2-7; 8 bases agree with TRBD2. This receptor was identified in a man younger than 35 in good health. The sample was naive CD4+ T cells from blood. CDR3 region: CASSLIGTSSYEQYF. In nucleotides, the CDR3 is TGTGCCAGCAGTTTAATTGGGACTAGTTCCTACGAGCAGTACTTC.